This TCR beta chain was found in a study of cytomegalovirus exposure and HLA in healthy donors. Study-level information: Findings of an earlier analysis included more than 90 million unique TCR beta sequences from 170 million or so T cells. Whole-study findings and limits: It was likely that a cluster of highly shared sequence variants was a sequencing artifact. Later work found most CMV-associated TCR beta chains apparently HLA-restricted. Association of roughly 17,000 TCR beta sequences with HLA alleles was found at 0.05 false discovery rate in a later analysis.

Primers included in the PCR were 60 Vbeta and 13 Jbeta primers. TCRdb's copy holds only in-frame clones and misses some; the assay was immunoSEQ multiplex PCR. This table holds tens of thousands of clones, nearly 80% found once. Concerning this clone: What it binds is unknown.

Germline loops: CDR1 SNHLY, CDR2 FYNNEI. V lost 2 bases to trimming and J lost 1 base, with 6 bases between them. This CDR3 comprises 14 residues. The receptor was isolated from a middle-aged woman in good health and CMV-seropositive. Sequencing was done on a sample of PBMCs. The chain employs TRBV2 and TRBJ2-1, with D unresolved. Here the CDR3 reads CASSETVSYNEQFF. DNA for the CDR3: TGTGCCAGCAGTGAAACGGTTTCCTACAATGAGCAGTTCTTC.